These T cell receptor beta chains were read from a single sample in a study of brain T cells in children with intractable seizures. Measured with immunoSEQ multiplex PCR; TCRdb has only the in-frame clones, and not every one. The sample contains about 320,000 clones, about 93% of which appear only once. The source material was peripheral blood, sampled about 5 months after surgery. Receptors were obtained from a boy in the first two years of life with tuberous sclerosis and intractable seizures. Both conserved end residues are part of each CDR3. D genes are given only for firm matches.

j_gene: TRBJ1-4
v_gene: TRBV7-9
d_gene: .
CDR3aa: CASSFSGEKLFF
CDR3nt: TGTGCCAGCAGCTTCTCAGGGGAAAAACTGTTTTTT

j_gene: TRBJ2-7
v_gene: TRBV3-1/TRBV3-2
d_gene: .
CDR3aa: CASSHAGLAYEQYF
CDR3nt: TGTGCCAGCAGCCATGCAGGGTTGGCCTACGAGCAGTACTTC

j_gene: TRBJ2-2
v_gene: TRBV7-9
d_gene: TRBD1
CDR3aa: CASSSPDRANTGELFF
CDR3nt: TGTGCCAGCAGCAGTCCGGACAGGGCGAACACCGGGGAGCTGTTTTTT

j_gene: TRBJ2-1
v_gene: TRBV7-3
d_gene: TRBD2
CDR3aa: CASSLMGGQATVLFF
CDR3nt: TGTGCCAGCAGCTTAATGGGAGGGCAGGCTACGGTCCTGTTCTTC

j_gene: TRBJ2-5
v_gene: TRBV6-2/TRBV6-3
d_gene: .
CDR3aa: CASSAVGTYSQETQYF
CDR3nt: TGTGCCAGCAGCGCCGTAGGGACTTACAGCCAAGAGACCCAGTACTTC

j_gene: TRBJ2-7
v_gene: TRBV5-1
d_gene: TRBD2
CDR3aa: CASSLSSGGPSYEQYF
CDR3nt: TGCGCCAGCAGCTTATCTAGCGGGGGCCCCTCCTACGAGCAGTACTTC

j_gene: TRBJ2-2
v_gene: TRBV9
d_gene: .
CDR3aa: CASSPRAGQNTGELFF
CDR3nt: TGTGCCAGCAGCCCCCGGGCAGGGCAGAACACCGGGGAGCTGTTTTTT

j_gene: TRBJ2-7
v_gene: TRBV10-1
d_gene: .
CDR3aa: CASIPLPYYEQYF
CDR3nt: TGCGCCAGCATTCCTCTGCCCTACTACGAGCAGTACTTC

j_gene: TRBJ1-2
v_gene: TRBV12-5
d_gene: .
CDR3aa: CASGKGEGYGYTF
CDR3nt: TGTGCTAGTGGGAAAGGGGAGGGCTATGGCTACACCTTC

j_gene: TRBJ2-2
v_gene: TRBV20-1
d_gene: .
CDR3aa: CSARAAGELFF
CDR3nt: TGCAGTGCTAGAGCCGCCGGGGAGCTGTTTTTT